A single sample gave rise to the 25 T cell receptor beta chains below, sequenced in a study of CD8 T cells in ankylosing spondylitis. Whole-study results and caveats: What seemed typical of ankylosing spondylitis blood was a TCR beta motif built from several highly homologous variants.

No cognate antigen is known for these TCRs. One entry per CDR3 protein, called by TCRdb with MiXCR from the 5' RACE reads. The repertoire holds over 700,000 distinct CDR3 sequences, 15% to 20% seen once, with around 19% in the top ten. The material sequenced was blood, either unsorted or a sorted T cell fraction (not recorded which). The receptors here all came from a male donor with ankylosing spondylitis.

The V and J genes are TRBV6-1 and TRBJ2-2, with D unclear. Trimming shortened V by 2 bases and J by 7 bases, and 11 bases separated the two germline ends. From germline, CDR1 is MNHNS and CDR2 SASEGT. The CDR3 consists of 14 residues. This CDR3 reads CASSERVVVGELFF. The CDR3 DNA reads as TGTGCCAGCAGTGAAAGAGTGGTAGTCGGGGAGCTGTTTTTT.

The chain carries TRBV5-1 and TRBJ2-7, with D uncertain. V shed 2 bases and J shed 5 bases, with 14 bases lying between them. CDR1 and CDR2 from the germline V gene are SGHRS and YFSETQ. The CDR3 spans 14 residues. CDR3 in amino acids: CASSLTGMENEQYF. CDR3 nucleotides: TGCGCCAGCAGCTTAACGGGCATGGAAAACGAGCAGTACTTC.

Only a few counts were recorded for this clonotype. The CDR3 sequence is CASSPQIGQETQYF. In DNA, the CDR3 is TGTGCCAGCTCACCTCAGATAGGCCAAGAGACCCAGTACTTC. V usage is TRBV18 and J usage is TRBJ2-5, with D hard to call. This CDR3 contains 14 residues. Germline V lookup: CDR1 KGHSH, CDR2 LQKENI. V dropped 3 bases and J dropped 1 base, with 9 bases sitting between them.

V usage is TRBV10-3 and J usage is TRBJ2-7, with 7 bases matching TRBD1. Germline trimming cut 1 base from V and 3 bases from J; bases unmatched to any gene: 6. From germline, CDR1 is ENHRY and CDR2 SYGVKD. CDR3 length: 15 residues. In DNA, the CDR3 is TGTGCCATCAGTGAGTACCGGGACAGATTCTACGAGCAGTACTTC. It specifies CAISEYRDRFYEQYF.

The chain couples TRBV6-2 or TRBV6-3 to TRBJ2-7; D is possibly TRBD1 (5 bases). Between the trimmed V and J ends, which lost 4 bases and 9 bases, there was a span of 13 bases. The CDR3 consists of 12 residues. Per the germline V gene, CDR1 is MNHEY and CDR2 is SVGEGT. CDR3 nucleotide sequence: TGTGCCAGCAGTTCAGGGTCGGAAAGGCAGTACTTC. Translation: CASSSGSERQYF.

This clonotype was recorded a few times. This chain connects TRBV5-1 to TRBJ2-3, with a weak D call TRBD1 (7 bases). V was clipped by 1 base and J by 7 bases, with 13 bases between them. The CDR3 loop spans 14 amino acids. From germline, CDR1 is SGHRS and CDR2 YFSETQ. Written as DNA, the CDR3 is TGCGCCAGCAGCTTGACACAGGGGAGGTATACGCAGTATTTT. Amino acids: CASSLTQGRYTQYF.

The CDR3 is CASSQRMTGVGTEAFF. The CDR3 bases are TGTGCCAGCAGTCAAAGGATGACAGGGGTGGGCACTGAAGCTTTCTTT. The rearrangement joins TRBV2 to TRBJ1-1, with 8 bases matching TRBD1. The CDR3 spans 16 residues. With V trimmed by 5 bases and J by 4 bases, 12 bases remained unmatched. Germline CDR1 and CDR2: SNHLY and FYNNEI.

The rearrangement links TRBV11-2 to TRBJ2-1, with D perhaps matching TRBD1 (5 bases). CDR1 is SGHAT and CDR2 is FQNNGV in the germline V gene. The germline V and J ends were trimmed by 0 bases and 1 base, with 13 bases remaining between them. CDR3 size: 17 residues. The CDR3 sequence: CASSLEGQGPSYNEQFF. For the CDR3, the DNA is TGTGCCAGCAGCTTAGAAGGGCAGGGCCCTTCCTACAATGAGCAGTTCTTC. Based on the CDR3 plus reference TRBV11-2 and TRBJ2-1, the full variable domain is EAGVAQSPRYKIIEKRQSVAFWCNPISGHATLYWYQQILGQGPKLLIQFQNNGVVDDSQLPKDRFSAERLKGVDSTLKIQPAKLEDSAVYLCASSLEGQGPSYNEQFFGPGTRLTVL.

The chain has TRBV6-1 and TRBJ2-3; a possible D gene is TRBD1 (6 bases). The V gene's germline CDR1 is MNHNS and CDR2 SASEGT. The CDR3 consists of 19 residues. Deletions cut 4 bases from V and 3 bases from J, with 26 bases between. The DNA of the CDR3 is TGTGCCAGCAGTGCCGTTCCGGACAGCGGTGCCCCGGGTACAGATACGCAGTATTTT. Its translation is CASSAVPDSGAPGTDTQYF.

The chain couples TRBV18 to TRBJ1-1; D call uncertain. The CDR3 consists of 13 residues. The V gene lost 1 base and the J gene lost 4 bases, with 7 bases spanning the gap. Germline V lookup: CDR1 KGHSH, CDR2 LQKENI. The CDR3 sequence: CASSPLYGTEAFF. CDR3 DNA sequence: TGTGCCAGCTCACCACTTTACGGCACTGAAGCTTTCTTT.

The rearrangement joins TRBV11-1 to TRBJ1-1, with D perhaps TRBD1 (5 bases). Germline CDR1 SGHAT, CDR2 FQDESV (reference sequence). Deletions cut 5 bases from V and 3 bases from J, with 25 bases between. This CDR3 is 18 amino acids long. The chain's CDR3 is CASSPATMGVQKDTEAFF. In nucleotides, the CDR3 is TGTGCCAGCAGCCCTGCCACGATGGGGGTTCAGAAAGACACTGAAGCTTTCTTT.

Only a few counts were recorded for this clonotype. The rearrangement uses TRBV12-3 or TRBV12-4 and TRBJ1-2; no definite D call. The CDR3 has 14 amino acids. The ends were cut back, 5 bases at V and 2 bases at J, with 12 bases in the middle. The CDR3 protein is CASSLNRVNYGYTF. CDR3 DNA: TGTGCCAGCAGTCTAAACCGGGTAAACTATGGCTACACCTTC.

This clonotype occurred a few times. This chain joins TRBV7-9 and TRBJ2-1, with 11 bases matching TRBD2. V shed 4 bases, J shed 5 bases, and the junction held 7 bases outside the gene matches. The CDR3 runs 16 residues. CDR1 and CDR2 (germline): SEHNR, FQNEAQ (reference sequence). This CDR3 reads CASSSLAGGPHNEQFF. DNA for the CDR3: TGTGCCAGCAGCTCCTTAGCGGGGGGGCCCCACAATGAGCAGTTCTTC.

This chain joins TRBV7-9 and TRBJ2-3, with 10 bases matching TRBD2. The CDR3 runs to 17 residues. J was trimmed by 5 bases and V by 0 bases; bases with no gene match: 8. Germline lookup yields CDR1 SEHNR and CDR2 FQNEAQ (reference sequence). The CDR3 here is CASSLAAAGGPVDTQYF. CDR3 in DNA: TGTGCCAGCAGCTTAGCCGCAGCGGGAGGGCCGGTAGATACGCAGTATTTT.

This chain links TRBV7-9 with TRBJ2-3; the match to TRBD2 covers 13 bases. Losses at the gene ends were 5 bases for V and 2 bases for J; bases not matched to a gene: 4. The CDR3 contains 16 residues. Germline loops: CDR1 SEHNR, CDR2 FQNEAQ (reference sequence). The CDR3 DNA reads TGTGCCAGCAGCCCGGGACTAGCGGGGCACACAGATACGCAGTATTTT. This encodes CASSPGLAGHTDTQYF.

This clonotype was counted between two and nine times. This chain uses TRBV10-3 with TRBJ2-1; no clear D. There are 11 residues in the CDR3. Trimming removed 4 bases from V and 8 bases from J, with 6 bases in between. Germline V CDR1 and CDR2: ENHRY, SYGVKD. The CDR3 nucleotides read TGTGCCATCAGTGGGTCGGATGAGCAGTTCTTC. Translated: CAISGSDEQFF.

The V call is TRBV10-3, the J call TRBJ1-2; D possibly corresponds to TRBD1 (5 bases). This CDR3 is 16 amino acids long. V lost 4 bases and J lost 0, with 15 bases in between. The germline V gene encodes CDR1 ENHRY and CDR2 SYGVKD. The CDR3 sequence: CAISGTEGGANYGYTF. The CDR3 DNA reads TGTGCCATCAGTGGAACCGAGGGAGGGGCTAACTATGGCTACACCTTC.

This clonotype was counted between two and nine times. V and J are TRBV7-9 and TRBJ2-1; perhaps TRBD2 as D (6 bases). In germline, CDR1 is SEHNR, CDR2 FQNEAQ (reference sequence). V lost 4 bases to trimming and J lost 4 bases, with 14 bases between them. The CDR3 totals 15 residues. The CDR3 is CASSWRRETYNEQFF. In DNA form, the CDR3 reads TGTGCCAGCAGCTGGAGGAGGGAAACTTACAATGAGCAGTTCTTC.

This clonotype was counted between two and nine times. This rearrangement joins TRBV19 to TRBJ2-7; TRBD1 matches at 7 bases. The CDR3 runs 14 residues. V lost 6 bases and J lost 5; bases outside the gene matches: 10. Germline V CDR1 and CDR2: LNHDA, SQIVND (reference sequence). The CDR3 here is CASRGDRAQNEQYF. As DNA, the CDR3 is TGTGCCAGTAGAGGTGACAGGGCACAGAACGAGCAGTACTTC.

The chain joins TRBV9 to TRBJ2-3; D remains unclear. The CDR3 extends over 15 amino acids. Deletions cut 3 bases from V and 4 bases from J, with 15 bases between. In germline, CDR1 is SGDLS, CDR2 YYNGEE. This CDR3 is CASSGVLGIADTQYF. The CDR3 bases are TGTGCCAGCAGCGGGGTCCTGGGGATTGCAGATACGCAGTATTTT.

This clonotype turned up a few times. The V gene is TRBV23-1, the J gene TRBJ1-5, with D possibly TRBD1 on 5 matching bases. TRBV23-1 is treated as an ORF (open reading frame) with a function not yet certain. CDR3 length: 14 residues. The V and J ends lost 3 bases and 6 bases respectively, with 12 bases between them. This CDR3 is CASSHRDSLQPQHF. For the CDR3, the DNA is TGCGCCAGCAGTCACCGAGACAGCCTTCAGCCCCAGCATTTT.

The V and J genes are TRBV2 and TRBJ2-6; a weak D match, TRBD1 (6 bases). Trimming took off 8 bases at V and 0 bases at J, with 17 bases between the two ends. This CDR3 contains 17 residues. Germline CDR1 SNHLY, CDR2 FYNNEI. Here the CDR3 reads CASGDTVLSSGANVLTF. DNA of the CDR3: TGTGCCAGCGGGGACACTGTGTTGAGCTCTGGGGCCAACGTCCTGACTTTC.

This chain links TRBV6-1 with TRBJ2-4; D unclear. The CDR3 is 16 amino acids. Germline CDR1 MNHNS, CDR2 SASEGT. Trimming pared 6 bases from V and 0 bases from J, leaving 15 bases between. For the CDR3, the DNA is TGTGCCAGCAGCTCTACACAACCTGAAGCCAAAAACATTCAGTACTTC. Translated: CASSSTQPEAKNIQYF.

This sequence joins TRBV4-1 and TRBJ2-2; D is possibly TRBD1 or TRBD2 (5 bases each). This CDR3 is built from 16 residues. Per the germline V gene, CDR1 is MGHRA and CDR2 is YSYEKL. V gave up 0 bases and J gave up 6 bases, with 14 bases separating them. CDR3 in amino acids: CASSQDAGTRSGELFF. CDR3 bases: TGCGCCAGCAGCCAAGACGCCGGGACCCGGTCCGGGGAGCTGTTTTTT.

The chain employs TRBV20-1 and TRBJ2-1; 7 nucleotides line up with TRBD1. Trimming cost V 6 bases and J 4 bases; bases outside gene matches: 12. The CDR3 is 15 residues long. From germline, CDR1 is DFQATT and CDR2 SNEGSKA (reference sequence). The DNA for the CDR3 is TGCAGTGCAGAGGGGGCGCCCGAGGGTTACAATGAGCAGTTCTTC. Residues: CSAEGAPEGYNEQFF.